This T cell receptor beta chain was sequenced in a study of monozygotic twins with inflammatory bowel disease. Findings and caveats of the study: TCRbeta diversity (inverse Simpson) was lower in IBD patients than in healthy co-twins.

Worth noting for this clonotype: Its cognate antigen is unknown.

From its re-call of the 5' RACE reads, TCRdb lists each CDR3 protein once, without DNA. This sample contains 150,000 to 200,000 distinct CDR3 sequences. Specimen: blood. The receptor was derived from a human donor with ulcerative colitis or Crohn's disease, or a healthy co-twin of an affected twin (not recorded which).

The chain's CDR3 is CSVDSPEETQYF. The chain joins TRBV29-1 to TRBJ2-5. The germline V gene encodes CDR1 SQVTM and CDR2 ANQGSEA. The CDR3 is made up of 12 amino acids.